A single TCR beta chain is shown here with its context. Its cognate antigen is unknown. The data stem from a study of T cell repertoires in cytomegalovirus infection. About the study: It was recently identified HLA-C-restricted and well-studied HLA-B-restricted CMV epitopes that the study used. CMV infection together with matching HLA type was indicated by public TCR beta signatures. Study-level points and caveats: The cumulative frequency of public TCR beta families identified carriers of CMV plus the relevant HLA. Clonotype analysis showed dominance of the ex vivo response by HLA-C-restricted CMV-specific TCR beta clonotypes.

TCRdb re-derived calls from the reads in MiXCR, one entry per CDR3 protein. Of fewer than 350,000 distinct CDR3 sequences listed, 25% to 35% are singletons. This TCR derives from a human donor in good health (CMV status not recorded). Some clones in this sample may be carry-over from other donors' samples. The sample was cultured PBMCs, taken from culture after CMV antigen stimulation.

The DNA of the CDR3 is TGTGCCAGCAGGAGAGGGGAGTTGAACACTGAAGCTTTCTTT. It encodes CASRRGELNTEAFF. The rearrangement links TRBV9 to TRBJ1-1, with D possibly being TRBD1 (5 bases). Between the trimmed V and J ends, which lost 5 bases and 0 bases, there was a span of 11 bases. Looked up from germline, CDR1 is SGDLS and CDR2 is YYNGEE. This CDR3 contains 14 residues.